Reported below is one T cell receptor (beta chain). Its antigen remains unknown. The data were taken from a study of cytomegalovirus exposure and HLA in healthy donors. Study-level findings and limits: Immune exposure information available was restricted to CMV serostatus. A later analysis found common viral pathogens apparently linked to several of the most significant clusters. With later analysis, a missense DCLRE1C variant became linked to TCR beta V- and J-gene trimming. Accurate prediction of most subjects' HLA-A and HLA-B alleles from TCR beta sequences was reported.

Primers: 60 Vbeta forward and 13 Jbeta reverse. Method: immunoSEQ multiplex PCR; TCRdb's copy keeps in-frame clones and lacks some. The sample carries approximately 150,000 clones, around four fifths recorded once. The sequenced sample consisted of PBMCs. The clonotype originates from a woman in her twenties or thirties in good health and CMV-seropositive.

The CDR3 DNA sequence: TGCGCCAGCAGCTTGGAAGGCGGGAGGGCCCTTACGCAGTATTTT. This translates into CASSLEGGRALTQYF. The chain couples TRBV5-1 to TRBJ2-3; 9 bases match TRBD2. With 0 bases clipped from V and 8 bases from J, the junction kept 7 bases outside the gene matches. The CDR3 length is 15 residues. CDR1 and CDR2 from the germline V gene are SGHRS and YFSETQ.